This T cell receptor beta chain comes out of a study of cytomegalovirus exposure and HLA in healthy donors. Findings and caveats of the study: Earlier analysis found most TCR beta V segments productive about 87% or about 30% of the time.

60 Vbeta and 13 Jbeta primers were used in PCR. TCRdb's copy holds only in-frame clones and misses some; the assay was immunoSEQ multiplex PCR. Of 180,000 or so clones listed, 80% to 90% are singletons. Donors in the study were healthy people who gave bone marrow. With respect to this clone: As yet, its antigen is unknown.

Input material: PBMCs. The TCR sequence derives from a woman in her 30s in good health and CMV-seronegative.

CDR3: CATSSIRGPYEQYF. The CDR3 DNA reads as TGTGCCACCAGCAGTATCAGGGGTCCCTACGAGCAGTACTTC. The chain links TRBV15 to TRBJ2-7; possibly TRBD1 for D (6 bases). V gave up 3 bases and J gave up 2 bases, with 11 bases separating them. The CDR3 spans 14 residues. Germline assignment: CDR1 LNHNV and CDR2 YYDKDF (reference sequence). The variable domain in full, completed from reference TRBV15 and TRBJ2-7, reads DAMVIQNPRYQVTQFGKPVTLSCSQTLNHNVMYWYQQKSSQAPKLLFHYYDKDFNNEADTPDNFQSRRPNTSFCFLDIRSPGLGDTAMYLCATSSIRGPYEQYFGPGTRLTVT.